Listed below are T cell receptor beta chains from one sample, sequenced in a study of blood T cell repertoires in COVID-19. The assay was immunoSEQ multiplex PCR, and TCRdb's table has in-frame clones only and misses some. The data show 40,000 to 50,000 clones, 81% seen once. The sequenced sample was peripheral blood. These receptors originate from a middle-aged man with active or convalescent COVID-19. Both conserved end residues are part of each CDR3. Clone sizes are given selectively: once, few, many, or a class where the clone is expanded.

J | length | size | V | CDR3
TRBJ1-4 | 17 | once | TRBV18 | CASSRSTQGGTNEKLFF
TRBJ1-2 | 13 | - | TRBV6-1 | CASSESGRYGYTF
TRBJ2-1 | 15 | - | TRBV7-3 | CASSDGTSGHDEQFF
TRBJ1-1 | 11 | - | TRBV30 | CAWGDNTEAFF
TRBJ1-1 | 14 | - | TRBV5-1 | CASSGEMTGGEAFF
TRBJ2-5 | 15 | - | TRBV11-2 | CASSRGTDNQETQYF
TRBJ2-7 | 12 | - | TRBV11-2 | CASSLDRYEQYF
TRBJ2-3 | 19 | - | TRBV7-2 | CASSSSYSVSGVGTDTQCF
TRBJ1-1 | 12 | - | TRBV10-3 | CAIGSPRAEAFF
TRBJ1-2 | 18 | once | TRBV5-1 | CASSSISTLAREIYGYTF
TRBJ2-7 | 13 | - | TRBV7-9 | CASSRLSSYEQYF
TRBJ2-5 | 15 | - | TRBV28 | CASSPPVWREETQYF
TRBJ1-4 | 13 | few | TRBV29-1 | CSVGQGKNEKLFF
TRBJ1-1 | 13 | - | TRBV14 | CASSPQGWTEAFF
TRBJ2-5 | 13 | - | TRBV5-1 | CASVQGAEETQYF
TRBJ1-2 | 16 | - | TRBV19 | CASSVGGAGNGYGYTF
TRBJ1-1 | 13 | - | TRBV3-1/TRBV3-2 | CASRDTGGAEAFF
TRBJ1-6 | 16 | - | TRBV3-1/TRBV3-2 | CASSREGQLDNSPLHF
TRBJ1-2 | 15 | - | TRBV5-1 | CASSSAAGPTYGYTF
TRBJ2-1 | 14 | - | TRBV18 | CASSPFESYNEQFF
TRBJ1-1 | 11 | - | TRBV2 | CASSARAEAFF
TRBJ1-2 | 16 | once | TRBV27 | CASSPSAGGRGYGYTF
TRBJ2-7 | 18 | - | TRBV4-2 | CASSQKKGGSGGGYEQYF
TRBJ1-3 | 17 | once | TRBV7-2 | CASSLLVSGAGGNTIYF
TRBJ2-2 | 13 | once | TRBV7-3 | CASSPSGTGELFF
TRBJ1-2 | 12 | - | TRBV24-1 | CATSDTEYGYTF
TRBJ1-5 | 15 | once | TRBV30 | CAWSVEGQRHQPQHF